The 32 T cell receptor beta chains listed next were all sequenced from one sample in a study of cytomegalovirus exposure and HLA in healthy donors. This PCR relied on a set of 60 Vbeta primers and 13 Jbeta primers. The repertoire was sequenced with immunoSEQ multiplex PCR; TCRdb's copy has only in-frame clones and lacks some. There are about 120,000 clones in the sample; roughly 85% occur only once, and about 3.7% lies in the top ten. Sequencing was performed on PBMCs. All receptors come from a woman aged 40 to 50 in good health and CMV-seropositive.

This clone was found a few times. The V call is TRBV18, the J call TRBJ1-2; no definite D call. Germline loops: CDR1 KGHSH, CDR2 LQKENI. This CDR3 region has 14 residues. The ends were cut back, 0 bases at V and 4 bases at J, with 9 bases in the middle. The CDR3 reads CASSPPEGGYGYTF. CDR3 nucleotides: TGTGCCAGCTCACCACCAGAGGGCGGCTATGGCTACACCTTC.

This chain links TRBV19 with TRBJ1-5; unclear D gene. Germline V gene sequence: CDR1 LNHDA, CDR2 SQIVND (reference sequence). The CDR3 is 15 amino acids. Trimming shortened V by 4 bases and J by 0 bases, and 10 bases separated the two germline ends. The DNA of the CDR3 is TGTGCCAGTAGTACCCTAGACTCTAGCAATCAGCCCCAGCATTTT. Protein: CASSTLDSSNQPQHF.

This chain links TRBV6-1 with TRBJ2-3, with D unresolved. Trimming shortened V by 3 bases and J by 4 bases, and 14 bases separated the two germline ends. Looked up from germline, CDR1 is MNHNS and CDR2 is SASEGT. CDR3 length: 15 amino acids. The chain's CDR3 is CASSDLSERPDTQYF. DNA for the CDR3: TGTGCCAGCAGTGACCTATCCGAGCGCCCAGATACGCAGTATTTT.

The rearrangement links TRBV5-6 to TRBJ2-2, with 8 bases that match TRBD1. The germline gives CDR1 SGHDT, CDR2 YYEEEE. The trim removed 4 bases at V and 5 bases at J, leaving 10 bases unmatched. This CDR3 has 16 residues. For the CDR3, the DNA is TGTGCCAGCAGCGGACCGGGACAGGCCGCTACCGGGGAGCTGTTTTTT. Amino acid sequence: CASSGPGQAATGELFF.

V usage is TRBV6-6 and J usage is TRBJ2-1, with D possibly matching TRBD1 (6 bases). CDR1 and CDR2 (germline): MNHNY, SVGAGI (reference sequence). V was trimmed by 5 bases and J by 0 bases, leaving 11 bases between them. The CDR3 loop spans 15 amino acids. The CDR3 DNA is TGTGCCAGCAGTAAGGGGGTCCACTCCTACAATGAGCAGTTCTTC. Protein product: CASSKGVHSYNEQFF.

The chain carries TRBV19 and TRBJ2-7; tentatively, D is TRBD2 (6 bases). Germline V gives CDR1 LNHDA, CDR2 SQIVND (reference sequence). Trimming left V 8 bases short and J 2 bases short, with 25 bases between. This CDR3 is built from 17 residues. CDR3 sequence: CASSTGTGGPRPYEQYF. In DNA form, the CDR3 reads TGTGCCAGTTCCACCGGGACTGGGGGACCTCGGCCCTACGAGCAGTACTTC.

The gene calls are TRBV6-1 and TRBJ2-4; 9 positions agree with TRBD1. CDR3 length: 16 amino acids. Germline V CDR1 and CDR2: MNHNS, SASEGT. The ends lost 4 bases at V and 5 bases at J; junction bases unmatched: 9. DNA of the CDR3: TGTGCCAGCAGTGGTGGGACAGGGTCCATCCAAAACATTCAGTACTTC. This encodes CASSGGTGSIQNIQYF.

V is TRBV4-1 and J is TRBJ2-3; 9 bases match TRBD2. J was trimmed by 1 base and V by 6 bases; bases with no gene match: 11. The CDR3 totals 17 residues. Germline CDR1 and CDR2: MGHRA and YSYEKL. The CDR3 region has the DNA TGCGCCAGCAGACGCACCGAGACTAGCGGCCGCACAGATACGCAGTATTTT. Amino acid sequence: CASRRTETSGRTDTQYF.

This clone was recorded only once. In DNA form, the CDR3 reads TGTGCCTGGACGACGGACAGTAACTATGGCTACACCTTC. Amino acid sequence: CAWTTDSNYGYTF. The chain couples TRBV30 to TRBJ1-2, with D tentatively TRBD1 (6 bases). CDR3 length: 13 amino acids. Germline loops: CDR1 GTSNPN, CDR2 SVGIG (reference sequence). Trimming took 4 bases from V and 1 from J, leaving 10 bases between them. Supplemented by reference TRBV30 and TRBJ1-2, the full variable domain reads SQTIHQWPATLVQPVGSPLSLECTVEGTSNPNLYWYRQAAGRGLQLLFYSVGIGQISSEVPQNLSASRPQDRQFILSSKKLLLSDSGFYLCAWTTDSNYGYTFGSGTRLTVV.

This sequence joins TRBV27 and TRBJ2-7; TRBD2 might be the D (6 bases). The CDR3 spans 14 residues. Germline-derived CDR1 and CDR2 are MNHEY and SMNVEV (reference sequence). With 6 bases removed from V and 5 bases from J, the gap between germline ends came to 17 bases. The CDR3: CASRLGSGLDEQYF. The CDR3 DNA reads as TGTGCCAGCAGACTCGGGAGTGGGTTGGACGAGCAGTACTTC.

The V gene is TRBV6-5, the J gene TRBJ1-1; D gene unclear. The germline V gene has CDR1 MNHEY and CDR2 SVGAGI. This CDR3 has 15 amino acids. The ends were cut back, 6 bases at V and 1 base at J, with 15 bases in the middle. CDR3 in amino acids: CASRVFRLTNTEAFF. For the CDR3, the DNA is TGTGCCAGCAGGGTGTTTAGACTCACGAACACTGAAGCTTTCTTT.

The count of this clone is one. J is TRBJ1-3 and V is TRBV18, with a tentative D call TRBD1 (5 bases). V lost 4 bases, J lost 2 bases, and 6 bases lay in between. The V gene's germline CDR1 is KGHSH and CDR2 LQKENI. There are 13 residues in the CDR3. The CDR3 nucleotides read TGTGCCAGCTCACTGGGGCCTGGAAACACCATATATTTT. This codes for CASSLGPGNTIYF.

The DNA for the CDR3 is TGTGCCACCAGGTTGGGAGGGGACAATGAGCAGTTCTTC. It encodes CATRLGGDNEQFF. V usage is TRBV15 and J usage is TRBJ2-1; 7 nucleotides agree with TRBD2. Per germline, CDR1 LNHNV and CDR2 YYDKDF (reference sequence). V was clipped by 6 bases and J by 5 bases; unmatched bases: 4. This CDR3 comprises 13 residues. The full variable domain, in which reference TRBV15 and TRBJ2-1 provide the parts outside the CDR3, is DAMVIQNPRYQVTQFGKPVTLSCSQTLNHNVMYWYQQKSSQAPKLLFHYYDKDFNNEADTPDNFQSRRPNTSFCFLDIRSPGLGDTAMYLCATRLGGDNEQFFGPGTRLTVL.

This chain connects TRBV7-6 to TRBJ2-1; TRBD2 aligns across 8 bases. This CDR3 region has 16 residues. Germline V gene data show CDR1 as SGHVS and CDR2 as FNYEAQ. The junction had 8 bases not matched to a gene; V was cut back by 2 bases and J by 5 bases. The CDR3 nucleotides are TGTGCCAGCAGCTTAATGAGCGGGAGAAGCAACAATGAGCAGTTCTTC. Amino acid sequence: CASSLMSGRSNNEQFF.

The CDR3 region is CASSSGQGTYQETQYF. DNA for the CDR3: TGTGCCAGCAGTTCGGGACAGGGAACGTACCAAGAGACCCAGTACTTC. This rearrangement joins TRBV27 to TRBJ2-5; 9 bases are a match to TRBD1. Germline V CDR1 and CDR2: MNHEY, SMNVEV (reference sequence). The trim removed 4 bases at V and 0 bases at J, leaving 6 bases unmatched. This CDR3 has 16 residues.

The rearrangement links TRBV7-5 to TRBJ2-3; the tabulated D call, TRBD2, remains unverified against the DNA. TRBV7-5 is termed a pseudogene. This CDR3 contains 17 residues. The CDR3 spells CARSSTSGRFSTDTQYF. Here the CDR3 DNA reads TGTGCCAGAAGCTCGACTAGCGGGAGGTTTAGCACAGATACGCAGTATTTT.

V is TRBV7-2 and J is TRBJ2-1; D might be TRBD2 (6 bases). Germline loops: CDR1 SGHTA, CDR2 FQGNSA. V lost 5 bases and J 7 bases, leaving 21 bases between the germline ends. This CDR3 is 16 amino acids long. CDR3 in amino acids: CASSPVGTGPGNEQFF. CDR3 sequence (DNA): TGTGCCAGCAGCCCCGTTGGGACTGGCCCTGGGAATGAGCAGTTCTTC.

The chain carries TRBV28 and TRBJ2-1; 10 nucleotides align to TRBD2. The CDR3 has 14 residues. CDR1 and CDR2 (germline): MDHEN, SYDVKM. V gave up 6 bases and J gave up 4 bases; unmatched junction bases: 3. The CDR3 nucleotides are TGTGCCAGCAGCACTAGCGGGAAATACAATGAGCAGTTCTTC. Encoded protein: CASSTSGKYNEQFF.

Concerning this clone itself: At one of its ends the junction is not consistent with the germline gene, which may arise from a read error. The chain combines TRBV5-1 with TRBJ2-5, with 10 bases that match TRBD2. Looked up from germline, CDR1 is SGHRS and CDR2 is YFSETQ. The CDR3 has 16 residues. CDR3 amino acids: CASSFGLAGVKEAQYF. The CDR3 nucleotides are TGCGCCAGCAGCTTTGGGCTAGCGGGAGTTAAAGAGGCCCAGTACTTC.

The V and J genes are TRBV30 and TRBJ2-5; 8 bases fit TRBD2. V lost 8 bases to trimming and J lost 3 bases; unmatched junction nucleotides: 14. This CDR3 region has 15 residues. Germline V gene lookup returns CDR1 GTSNPN and CDR2 SVGIG (reference sequence). CDR3 DNA sequence: TGTGCCGGAGAAGAACCCGGGAGGGCCAAAGAGACCCAGTACTTC. It encodes CAGEEPGRAKETQYF.

This clone was counted a few times. This sequence joins TRBV19 and TRBJ2-7; TRBD2 agrees at 10 bases. Unmatched junction bases numbered 2, after V lost 3 bases and J lost 6 bases. CDR1 and CDR2 from the germline V gene are LNHDA and SQIVND (reference sequence). The CDR3 runs 13 residues. The CDR3 DNA is TGTGCCAGTAGTATCAGGACTAGCGGCGAGCAGTACTTC. This translates into CASSIRTSGEQYF.

The chain carries TRBV9 and TRBJ1-1, with D possibly TRBD1 on 6 matching bases. Trimming cost V 4 bases and J 2 bases, with 12 bases left between them. This CDR3 has 14 residues. The germline gives CDR1 SGDLS, CDR2 YYNGEE. In nucleotides, the CDR3 is TGTGCCAGCAGCTTACAGGGTAGTAACACTGAAGCTTTCTTT. Encoded protein: CASSLQGSNTEAFF. Combining the CDR3 with reference TRBV9 and TRBJ1-1 gives the whole variable domain DSGVTQTPKHLITATGQRVTLRCSPRSGDLSVYWYQQSLDQGLQFLIQYYNGEERAKGNILERFSAQQFPDLHSELNLSSLELGDSALYFCASSLQGSNTEAFFGQGTRLTVV.

The table lists this clone with a count of one. The J gene is TRBJ2-3, the V gene TRBV18; D is perhaps TRBD1 (5 bases). From germline, CDR1 is KGHSH and CDR2 LQKENI. V lost 3 bases, J lost 0 bases, and 10 bases lay in between. This CDR3 is built from 15 residues. The CDR3 DNA reads as TGTGCCAGCTCACCGGGGCGGTCTAGCACAGATACGCAGTATTTT. Translated, it gives CASSPGRSSTDTQYF.

The rearrangement uses TRBV5-1 and TRBJ1-1; no definite D call. The CDR3 is 13 residues long. In germline, CDR1 is SGHRS, CDR2 YFSETQ. With 2 bases removed from V and 1 base from J, the gap between germline ends came to 6 bases. Here the CDR3 DNA reads TGCGCCAGCAGCTTTGGGCAGAACACTGAAGCTTTCTTT. Translating gives CASSFGQNTEAFF.

The chain joins TRBV28 to TRBJ2-7, with TRBD1 matching 10 bases. The CDR3 covers 14 residues. In germline, CDR1 is MDHEN, CDR2 SYDVKM. The junction had 4 bases not matched to a gene; V was cut back by 6 bases and J by 2 bases. The CDR3: CASRGGQGTYEQYF. The DNA of the CDR3 is TGTGCCAGCAGGGGGGGACAGGGGACCTACGAGCAGTACTTC.

This rearrangement joins TRBV4-2 to TRBJ1-3; D is ambiguous. Trimming shortened V by 0 bases and J by 5 bases, and 11 bases separated the two germline ends. Germline assignment: CDR1 LGHNA and CDR2 YNFKEQ. This CDR3 spans 15 amino acids. CDR3 DNA sequence: TGTGCCAGCAGCCAAGAGGCAGTTTTTCGAAACACCATATATTTT. This translates into CASSQEAVFRNTIYF.

About this clone: One end of the junction does not line up with germline, which may come from a read error. The chain uses TRBV5-6 and TRBJ2-1; D gene ambiguous. Germline assignment: CDR1 SGHDT and CDR2 YYEEEE. CDR3 length: 12 amino acids. The CDR3 reads CANSLRYNEQFF. Here the CDR3 DNA reads TGTGCCAACAGCCTAAGATACAATGAGCAGTTCTTC. Combining the CDR3 with reference TRBV5-6 and TRBJ2-1 gives the whole variable domain DAGVTQSPTHLIKTRGQQVTLRCSPKSGHDTVSWYQQALGQGPQFIFQYYEEEERQRGNFPDRFSGHQFPNYSSELNVNALLLGDSALYLCANSLRYNEQFFGPGTRLTVL.

The rearrangement uses TRBV6-1 and TRBJ2-1; 7 bases map to TRBD2. After removal of 6 bases from V and 3 bases from J, the junction contained 8 bases not matched to a gene. This CDR3 comprises 15 residues. CDR1 and CDR2 from the germline V gene are MNHNS and SASEGT. As DNA, the CDR3 is TGTGCCAGCAGGAAACCTAGCGGAGGCTACAATGAGCAGTTCTTC. Its translation is CASRKPSGGYNEQFF.

This sequence joins TRBV14 and TRBJ2-7; 8 nucleotides agree with TRBD1. Trimming took 4 bases from V and 1 from J; bases not matched to a gene: 6. This CDR3 contains 15 residues. CDR1 is SGHDN and CDR2 is FVKESK in the germline V gene. The CDR3 sequence: CASSPSYRGSYEQYF. DNA of the CDR3: TGTGCCAGCAGCCCCTCCTACAGGGGGTCCTACGAGCAGTACTTC.

The table lists this clone with a count of one. The genes are TRBV5-1 and TRBJ2-1, with 8 bases that match TRBD2. V lost 1 base to trimming and J lost 8 bases; unmatched junction nucleotides: 8. This CDR3 spans 15 amino acids. Germline V gives CDR1 SGHRS, CDR2 YFSETQ. This chain's CDR3 is CASSLSGSPNHEQFF. The CDR3 DNA reads as TGCGCCAGCAGCTTGAGCGGGAGTCCTAACCATGAGCAGTTCTTC.

This clone was counted a single time. The V and J genes are TRBV19 and TRBJ2-2, with 9 nucleotides matching TRBD1. CDR3 size: 15 residues. The germline CDR1 and CDR2 sequences are LNHDA and SQIVND (reference sequence). J was trimmed by 5 bases and V by 5 bases; bases with no gene match: 6. Written as DNA, the CDR3 is TGTGCCAGTAGTCCTGGGGACAGGGATACCGGGGAGCTGTTTTTT. Translation gives CASSPGDRDTGELFF.

The gene calls are TRBV5-1 and TRBJ1-2, with a weak D call TRBD1 (6 bases). Germline values: CDR1 SGHRS, CDR2 YFSETQ. This CDR3 is 15 amino acids long. V gave up 0 bases and J gave up 0 bases, with 9 bases separating them. The CDR3 region is CASSLGTASNYGYTF. CDR3 sequence (DNA): TGCGCCAGCAGCTTGGGGACAGCCTCTAACTATGGCTACACCTTC.